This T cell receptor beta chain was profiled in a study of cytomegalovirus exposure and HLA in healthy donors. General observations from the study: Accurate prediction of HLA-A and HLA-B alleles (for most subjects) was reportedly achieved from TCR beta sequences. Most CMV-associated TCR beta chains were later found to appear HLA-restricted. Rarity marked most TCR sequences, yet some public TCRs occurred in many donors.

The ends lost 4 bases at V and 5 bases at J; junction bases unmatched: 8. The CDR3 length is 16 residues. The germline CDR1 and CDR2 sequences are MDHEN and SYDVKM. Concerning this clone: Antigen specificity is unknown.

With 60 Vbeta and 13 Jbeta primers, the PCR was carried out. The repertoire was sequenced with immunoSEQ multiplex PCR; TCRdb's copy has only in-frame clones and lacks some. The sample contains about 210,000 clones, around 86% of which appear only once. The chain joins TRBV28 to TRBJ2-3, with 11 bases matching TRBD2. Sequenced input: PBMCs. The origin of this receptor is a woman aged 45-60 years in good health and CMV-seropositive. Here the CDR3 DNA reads TGTGCCAGCAGTTGGGGTAGCGGGGGGGCGGGAGATACGCAGTATTTT. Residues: CASSWGSGGAGDTQYF.